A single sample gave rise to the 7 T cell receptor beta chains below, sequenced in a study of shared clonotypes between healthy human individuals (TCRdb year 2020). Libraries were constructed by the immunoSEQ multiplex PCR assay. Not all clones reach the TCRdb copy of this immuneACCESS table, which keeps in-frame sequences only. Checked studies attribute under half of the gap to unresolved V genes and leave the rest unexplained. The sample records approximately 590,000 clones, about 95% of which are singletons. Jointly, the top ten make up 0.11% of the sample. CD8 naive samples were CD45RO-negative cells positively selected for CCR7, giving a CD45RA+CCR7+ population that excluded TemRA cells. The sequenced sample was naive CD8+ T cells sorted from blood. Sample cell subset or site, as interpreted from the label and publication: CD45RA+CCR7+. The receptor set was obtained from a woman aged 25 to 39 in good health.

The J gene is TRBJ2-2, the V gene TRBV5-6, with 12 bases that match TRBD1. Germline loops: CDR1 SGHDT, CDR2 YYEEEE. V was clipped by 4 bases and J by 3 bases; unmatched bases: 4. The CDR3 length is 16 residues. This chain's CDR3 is CASSPGTGGHTGELFF. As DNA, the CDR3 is TGTGCCAGCAGCCCTGGGACAGGGGGCCACACCGGGGAGCTGTTTTTT.

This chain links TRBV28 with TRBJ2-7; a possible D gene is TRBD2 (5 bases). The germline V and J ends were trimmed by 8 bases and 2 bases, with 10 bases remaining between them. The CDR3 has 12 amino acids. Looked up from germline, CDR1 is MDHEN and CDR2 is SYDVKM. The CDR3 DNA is TGTGCCAGCGGCGGACTTACCTACGAGCAGTACTTC. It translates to CASGGLTYEQYF.

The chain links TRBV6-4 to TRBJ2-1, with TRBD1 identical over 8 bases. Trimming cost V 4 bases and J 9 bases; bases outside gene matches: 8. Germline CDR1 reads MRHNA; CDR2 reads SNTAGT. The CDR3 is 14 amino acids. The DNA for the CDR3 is TGTGCCAGCAGTGTTGGCCAGGGGGCTTTTGAGCAGTTCTTC. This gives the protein CASSVGQGAFEQFF.

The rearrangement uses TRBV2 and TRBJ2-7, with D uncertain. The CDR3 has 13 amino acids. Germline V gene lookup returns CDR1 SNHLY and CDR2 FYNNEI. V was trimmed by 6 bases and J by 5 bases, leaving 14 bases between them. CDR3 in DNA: TGTGCCAGCAGGCCGCGGTCCCACCACGAGCAGTACTTC. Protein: CASRPRSHHEQYF.

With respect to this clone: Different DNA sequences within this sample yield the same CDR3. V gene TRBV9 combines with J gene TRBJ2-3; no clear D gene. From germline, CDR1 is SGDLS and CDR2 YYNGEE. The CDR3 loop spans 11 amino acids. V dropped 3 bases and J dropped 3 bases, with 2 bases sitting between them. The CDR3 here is CASSATDTQYF. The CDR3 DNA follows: TGTGCCAGCAGCGCAACAGATACGCAGTATTTT. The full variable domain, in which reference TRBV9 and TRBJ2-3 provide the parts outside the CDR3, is DSGVTQTPKHLITATGQRVTLRCSPRSGDLSVYWYQQSLDQGLQFLIQYYNGEERAKGNILERFSAQQFPDLHSELNLSSLELGDSALYFCASSATDTQYFGPGTRLTVL.

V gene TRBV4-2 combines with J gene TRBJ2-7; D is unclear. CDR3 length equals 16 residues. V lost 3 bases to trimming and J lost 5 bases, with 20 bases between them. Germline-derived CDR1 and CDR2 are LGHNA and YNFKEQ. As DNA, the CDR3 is TGTGCCAGCAGCCAGGAAGACGACGTGCTTAGGCACGAGCAGTACTTC. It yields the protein CASSQEDDVLRHEQYF.

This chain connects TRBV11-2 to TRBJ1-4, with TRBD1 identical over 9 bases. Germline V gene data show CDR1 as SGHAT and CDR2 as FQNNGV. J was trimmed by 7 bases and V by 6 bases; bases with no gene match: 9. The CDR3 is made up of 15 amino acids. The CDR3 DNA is TGTGCCAGCAGTAGGACCACAGGGGGCGGTGAAAAACTGTTTTTT. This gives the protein CASSRTTGGGEKLFF.